One sample yielded the 5 T cell receptor beta chains listed below, sequenced in a study of cytomegalovirus exposure and HLA in healthy donors. Method: immunoSEQ multiplex PCR; TCRdb's copy keeps in-frame clones and lacks some. The table has about 120,000 clones, approximately 92% seen once. Sequencing was performed on PBMCs. The receptors shown here come from a young woman in good health and CMV-seronegative.

This clone has only a few counts. The chain uses TRBV7-2 and TRBJ2-2, with D hard to call. Germline V lookup: CDR1 SGHTA, CDR2 FQGNSA. V was clipped by 3 bases and J by 0 bases, with 5 bases between them. The length of the CDR3 is 14 residues. The CDR3, as DNA: TGTGCCAGCAGCTTGGCAACGAACACCGGGGAGCTGTTTTTT. Translating it yields CASSLATNTGELFF.

This sequence joins TRBV6-8 and TRBJ2-2; 10 positions match TRBD2. Germline CDR1 reads MNHGY; CDR2 reads SAAAGT. The CDR3 spans 17 residues. J lost 6 bases, V lost 10 bases, and 17 bases had no gene match. CDR3 bases: TGTGCCAACCTAGATACCGGGACTAGCGAATGTTCCGGGGAGCTGTTTTTT. It translates to CANLDTGTSECSGELFF.

Remarks on this clone: Other DNA sequences in the sample encode the same CDR3. The gene calls are TRBV7-9 and TRBJ1-1; the match to TRBD1 covers 9 bases. CDR1 is SEHNR, CDR2 FQNEAQ, per germline (reference sequence). The CDR3 extends over 15 amino acids. J gave up 2 bases and V 3 bases, and 4 bases lay outside the gene matches. The CDR3 loop reads CASSFGQGRNTEAFF. In DNA form, the CDR3 reads TGTGCCAGCAGCTTCGGACAGGGGAGAAACACTGAAGCTTTCTTT.

V and J are TRBV7-9 and TRBJ2-3; 10 nucleotides line up with TRBD2. V shed 1 base, J shed 1 base, and the junction held 2 bases outside the gene matches. Germline CDR1 is SEHNR and CDR2 is FQNEAQ (reference sequence). There are 16 residues in the CDR3. The CDR3 DNA follows: TGTGCCAGCAGCTTAGTAAGCGGGGGGGGCACAGATACGCAGTATTTT. It is translated as CASSLVSGGGTDTQYF.

The chain combines TRBV6-1 with TRBJ2-1; 16 bases match TRBD2. This CDR3 region has 16 residues. V lost 4 bases, J lost 8 bases, and 5 bases stayed unmatched. CDR1 MNHNS and CDR2 SASEGT come from the germline V gene. The CDR3 region is CASSAGLAGGLDEQFF. As DNA, the CDR3 is TGTGCCAGCAGTGCGGGACTAGCGGGAGGGCTGGATGAGCAGTTCTTC.